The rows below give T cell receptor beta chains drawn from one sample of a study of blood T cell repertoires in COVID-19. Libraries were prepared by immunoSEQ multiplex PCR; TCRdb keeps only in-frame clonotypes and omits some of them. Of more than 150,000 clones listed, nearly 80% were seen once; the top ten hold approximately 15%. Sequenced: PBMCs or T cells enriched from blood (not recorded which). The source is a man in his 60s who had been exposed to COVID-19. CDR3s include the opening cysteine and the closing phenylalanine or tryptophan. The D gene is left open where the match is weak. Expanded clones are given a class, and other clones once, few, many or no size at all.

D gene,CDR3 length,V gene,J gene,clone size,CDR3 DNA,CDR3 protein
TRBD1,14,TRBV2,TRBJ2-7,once,TGTGCCAGCAGTGGGGACAGGGCTTCCTACGAGCAGTACTTC,CASSGDRASYEQYF
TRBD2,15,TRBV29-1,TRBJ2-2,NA,TGCAGCGTTTCTAGCGGGAGGTCGAACACCGGGGAGCTGTTTTTT,CSVSSGRSNTGELFF
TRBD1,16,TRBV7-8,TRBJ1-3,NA,TGTGCCAGCAGCTTAGCGAGTGCAGGGGGGAGAAGCACCATATATTTT,CASSLASAGGRSTIYF
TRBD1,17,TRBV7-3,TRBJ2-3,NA,TGTGCCAGCAGCTTAACCGCCGGGACAGGGTACACAGATACGCAGTATTTT,CASSLTAGTGYTDTQYF
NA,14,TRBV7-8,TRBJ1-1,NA,TGTGCCAGCAGCAAAAGCCACAGACACACTGAAGCTTTCTTT,CASSKSHRHTEAFF
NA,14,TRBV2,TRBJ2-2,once,TGTGCCAGCAGTGAAGTCAGGGTCACCGGGGAGCTGTTTTTT,CASSEVRVTGELFF
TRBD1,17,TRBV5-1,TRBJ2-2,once,TGCGCCAGCAGCTCCCCCCGACAGGGCCCGAACACCGGGGAGCTGTTTTTT,CASSSPRQGPNTGELFF
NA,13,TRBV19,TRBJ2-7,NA,TGTGCCAGTAGTTCGAGCACCCCTCACGAGCAGTACTTC,CASSSSTPHEQYF
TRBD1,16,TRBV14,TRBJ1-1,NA,TGTGCCAGCAGCCAGCGGACAGGGGGCCAGGGCACTGAAGCTTTCTTT,CASSQRTGGQGTEAFF
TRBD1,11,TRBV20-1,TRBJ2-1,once,TGCAGTGGCCGACAGGGTGGTGAGCAGTTCTTC,CSGRQGGEQFF
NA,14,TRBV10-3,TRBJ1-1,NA,TGTGCCATCAGAGTCTTGGCTGGTTCGACTGAAGCTTTCTTT,CAIRVLAGSTEAFF
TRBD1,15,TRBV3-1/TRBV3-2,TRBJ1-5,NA,TGTGCCAGCAGCCAAGATGCCAGGGGGCATCAGCCCCAGCATTTT,CASSQDARGHQPQHF
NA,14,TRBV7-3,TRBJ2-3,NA,TGTGCCAGCAGCTACGAAGGGGTAGGGGATACGCAGTATTTT,CASSYEGVGDTQYF
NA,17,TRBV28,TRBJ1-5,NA,TGTGCCAGCAGTCTCGACCAGGACACATATAGCAATCAGCCCCAGCATTTT,CASSLDQDTYSNQPQHF
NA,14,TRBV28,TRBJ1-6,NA,TGTGCCAGCACCCGACAGACAGGAGCCTCACCCCTCCACTTT,CASTRQTGASPLHF
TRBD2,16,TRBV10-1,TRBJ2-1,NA,TGCGCCAGCAGGGAATGGTGGGCGGGAGAGGCCAATGAGCAGTTCTTC,CASREWWAGEANEQFF
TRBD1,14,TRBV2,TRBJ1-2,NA,TGTGCCAGCAACCAGGGACAGGGATCAGGTGGCTACACCTTC,CASNQGQGSGGYTF
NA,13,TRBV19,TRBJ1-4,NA,TGTGCCAGTAGTATAGGCGGTAATGAAAAACTGTTTTTT,CASSIGGNEKLFF